The 28 T cell receptor beta chains below come from one sample, sequenced in a study of cytomegalovirus exposure and HLA in healthy donors. The table came from immunoSEQ multiplex PCR; TCRdb's copy has only in-frame clones and leaves some out. The data show about 160,000 clones, about 90% seen once. The sequencing sample was made of PBMCs. Source of these receptors: a woman in her twenties or thirties in good health and CMV-seronegative.

The chain combines TRBV5-4 with TRBJ2-2, with 10 bases that match TRBD2. The germline V gene has CDR1 SGHNT and CDR2 YYREEE (reference sequence). V was pared by 5 bases and J by 3 bases, with 7 bases of the junction left unmatched. The CDR3 sequence is 16 residues long. The DNA of the CDR3 is TGTGCCAGCAGTCCCGTAGCGGGGGGCTACACCGGGGAGCTGTTTTTT. Translating gives CASSPVAGGYTGELFF.

The chain joins TRBV6-6 to TRBJ1-1; D not certain. V gave up 4 bases and J gave up 2 bases, with 17 bases separating them. CDR1 and CDR2 (germline): MNHNY, SVGAGI (reference sequence). The CDR3 covers 16 residues. The CDR3 loop reads CASSSPIIRYNTEAFF. CDR3 bases: TGTGCCAGCAGTTCCCCCATCATACGGTACAACACTGAAGCTTTCTTT.

This chain uses TRBV7-2 with TRBJ1-2; D ambiguous. CDR3 size: 13 residues. Germline V lookup: CDR1 SGHTA, CDR2 FQGNSA. The ends were cut back, 4 bases at V and 0 bases at J, with 6 bases in the middle. The CDR3: CASSWTANYGYTF. CDR3 in DNA: TGTGCCAGCAGCTGGACGGCTAACTATGGCTACACCTTC. Full variable domain (rest looked up from reference TRBV7-2 and TRBJ1-2): GAGVSQSPSNKVTEKGKDVELRCDPISGHTALYWYRQSLGQGLEFLIYFQGNSAPDKSGLPSDRFSAERTGGSVSTLTIQRTQQEDSAVYLCASSWTANYGYTFGSGTRLTVV.

CDR3 loop: CASSLLREGTDTQYF. The CDR3 bases are TGTGCCAGCAGTTTACTTCGGGAGGGCACAGATACGCAGTATTTT. The chain combines TRBV28 with TRBJ2-3, with TRBD2 matching over 7 bases. V lost 2 bases, J lost 1 base, and 3 bases stayed unmatched. The germline V gene has CDR1 MDHEN and CDR2 SYDVKM. The CDR3 is 15 amino acids.

The rearrangement links TRBV13 to TRBJ1-5; the D is unclear. The CDR3 consists of 14 residues. V was trimmed by 1 base and J by 3 bases, leaving 7 bases between them. Germline CDR1 and CDR2: PRHDT and FYEKMQ (reference sequence). CDR3 protein: CASSLAGINQPQHF. CDR3 nucleotides: TGTGCCAGCAGCTTAGCCGGGATCAATCAGCCCCAGCATTTT.

The chain couples TRBV6-6 to TRBJ2-5, with D tentatively TRBD1 or TRBD2 (5 bases each). Trimming stripped 4 bases from V and 5 bases from J, with 8 bases between. The CDR3 runs 12 residues. Germline CDR1 is MNHNY and CDR2 is SVGAGI (reference sequence). The CDR3 DNA follows: TGTGCCAGCAGTTCCGGGGACGAGACCCAGTACTTC. Protein sequence: CASSSGDETQYF.

The chain combines TRBV19 with TRBJ2-7, with D tentatively TRBD1 or TRBD2 (5 bases each). V lost 5 bases and J 4 bases, leaving 15 bases between the germline ends. The CDR3 totals 14 residues. Germline assignment: CDR1 LNHDA and CDR2 SQIVND (reference sequence). The CDR3 region has the DNA TGTGCCAGTAGTCCTCCAGGGTGGACTTACGAGCAGTACTTC. This encodes CASSPPGWTYEQYF.

The genes are TRBV28 and TRBJ2-1; 12 bases agree with TRBD2. CDR3 length: 18 residues. Losses at the gene ends were 7 bases for V and 0 bases for J; bases not matched to a gene: 10. Per the germline V gene, CDR1 is MDHEN and CDR2 is SYDVKM. This chain's CDR3 is CASTELGLAGNSYNEQFF. Here the CDR3 DNA reads TGTGCCAGCACCGAACTAGGACTAGCGGGGAACTCCTACAATGAGCAGTTCTTC.

The genes are TRBV29-1 and TRBJ2-1, with 12 bases aligning to TRBD2. The junction had 9 bases not matched to a gene; V was cut back by 7 bases and J by 8 bases. The CDR3 is 14 residues long. The germline CDR1 and CDR2 sequences are SQVTM and ANQGSEA. The CDR3 loop is CSGETSGSEYEQFF. For the CDR3, the DNA is TGCAGCGGGGAGACTAGCGGGAGTGAATATGAGCAGTTCTTC.

The rearrangement uses TRBV5-8 and TRBJ1-1; TRBD1 matches 7 bases. The CDR3 spans 15 residues. Losses at the gene ends were 0 bases for V and 4 bases for J; bases not matched to a gene: 6. Germline assignment: CDR1 SGHTS and CDR2 YDEGEE. CDR3 residues: CASSLDNRGGTEAFF. For the CDR3, the DNA is TGTGCCAGCAGCTTGGATAACAGGGGAGGCACTGAAGCTTTCTTT.

V usage is TRBV25-1 and J usage is TRBJ1-2; D is possibly TRBD1 (5 bases). V was trimmed by 2 bases and J by 4 bases, leaving 20 bases between them. This CDR3 has 17 residues. The germline CDR1 and CDR2 sequences are MGHDK and SYGVNS. The CDR3 loop is CASSEPGTGPGSYGYTF. In nucleotides, the CDR3 is TGTGCCAGCAGTGAACCGGGGACGGGACCGGGGAGCTATGGCTACACCTTC.

The chain couples TRBV19 to TRBJ1-6; 10 nucleotides align to TRBD1. This CDR3 comprises 14 residues. Looked up from germline, CDR1 is LNHDA and CDR2 is SQIVND (reference sequence). Trimming took 4 bases from V and 10 from J; bases not matched to a gene: 4. The DNA of the CDR3 is TGTGCCAGTAGTACCCCGGGACAGGGGTCACCCCTCCACTTT. This translates into CASSTPGQGSPLHF.

The V and J genes are TRBV5-4 and TRBJ1-3; a possible D gene is TRBD1 (6 bases). The germline V and J ends were trimmed by 4 bases and 3 bases, with 14 bases remaining between them. Per the germline V gene, CDR1 is SGHNT and CDR2 is YYREEE (reference sequence). The CDR3 consists of 15 residues. In DNA, the CDR3 is TGTGCCAGCAGCCGCGAGGGGGGGCTTGGAAACACCATATATTTT. This encodes CASSREGGLGNTIYF.

V is TRBV7-8 and J is TRBJ2-7; 8 nucleotides align to TRBD1. The CDR3 runs to 14 residues. Trimming cost V 0 bases and J 4 bases; bases outside gene matches: 2. CDR1 is SGHVS, CDR2 FQNEAQ, per germline. CDR3 residues: CASSLAGQGYEQYF. In DNA form, the CDR3 reads TGTGCCAGCAGCTTAGCCGGACAGGGATACGAGCAGTACTTC.

The chain carries TRBV27 and TRBJ1-6; maybe TRBD1 (5 bases). The V and J ends lost 5 bases and 3 bases respectively, with 14 bases between them. This CDR3 has 16 residues. CDR1 and CDR2 from the germline V gene are MNHEY and SMNVEV (reference sequence). CDR3 loop: CASSITGLGYNSPLHF. CDR3 in DNA: TGTGCCAGCAGTATTACAGGTCTCGGCTATAATTCACCCCTCCACTTT.

As for this clone: The junction departs from the called germline gene at one end, perhaps through a read error. The chain combines TRBV27 with TRBJ1-6; 7 bases agree with TRBD1. Germline V gene sequence: CDR1 MNHEY, CDR2 SMNVEV (reference sequence). The CDR3 runs to 17 residues. CDR3 in DNA: TGCGCCCGACGGGGTGGCAGGGGGGCATCCTATAATTCACCCCTCCACTTT. Protein sequence: CARRGGRGASYNSPLHF.

The chain combines TRBV6-1 with TRBJ2-5; 9 nucleotides agree with TRBD2. This CDR3 is built from 18 residues. From germline, CDR1 is MNHNS and CDR2 SASEGT. The trim removed 0 bases at V and 2 bases at J, leaving 10 bases unmatched. CDR3 DNA: TGTGCCAGCAGTGAAGCGGGTGGGCTAGCGGGACATCAAGAGACCCAGTACTTC. The encoded protein is CASSEAGGLAGHQETQYF.

The chain is built from TRBV27 and TRBJ2-2, with D unresolved. Germline values: CDR1 MNHEY, CDR2 SMNVEV (reference sequence). V lost 5 bases to trimming and J lost 2 bases, with 6 bases between them. The CDR3 totals 13 residues. The CDR3 DNA reads TGTGCCAGCAGTCGGTCTAACACCGGGGAGCTGTTTTTT. This encodes CASSRSNTGELFF.

The V and J genes are TRBV4-3 and TRBJ2-2; tentative D call: TRBD1 (6 bases). Germline V gene sequence: CDR1 LGHNA, CDR2 YSLEER. This CDR3 is 15 amino acids long. V was trimmed by 6 bases and J by 0 bases, leaving 11 bases between them. The CDR3 nucleotides read TGCGCCAGCAGTGGAGGACAGCCGAACACCGGGGAGCTGTTTTTT. Its protein is CASSGGQPNTGELFF.

For the CDR3, the DNA is TGTGCCACCAGCAAAGTCAAGAACACTGAAGCTTTCTTT. The encoded protein is CATSKVKNTEAFF. V gene TRBV15 combines with J gene TRBJ1-1, with D unclear. The CDR3 loop spans 13 amino acids. Trimming left V 4 bases short and J 1 base short, with 7 bases between. The germline gives CDR1 LNHNV, CDR2 YYDKDF (reference sequence).

The chain carries TRBV6-1 and TRBJ2-7; TRBD1 agrees at 11 bases. The V segment lost 1 base and the J segment 2 bases; nucleotides outside the gene matches: 1. The germline V gene has CDR1 MNHNS and CDR2 SASEGT. This CDR3 is 15 amino acids long. CDR3 loop: CASSEVGQGAYEQYF. The CDR3 nucleotides are TGTGCCAGCAGTGAAGTGGGACAGGGGGCCTACGAGCAGTACTTC.

This clone came up once. V usage is TRBV30 and J usage is TRBJ2-1; D gene unclear. Germline CDR1 and CDR2: GTSNPN and SVGIG (reference sequence). V gave up 1 base and J gave up 6 bases, with 7 bases separating them. The CDR3 covers 12 residues. CDR3 sequence reads: CAWSDRPNEQFF. The CDR3 nucleotides are TGTGCCTGGAGTGACAGACCCAATGAGCAGTTCTTC.

This sequence joins TRBV7-2 and TRBJ2-7; D remains unclear. The CDR3 length is 14 residues. Deletions cut 2 bases from V and 1 base from J, with 9 bases between. Germline CDR1 is SGHTA and CDR2 is FQGNSA. The CDR3 reads CASSLFVDSYEQYF. Written as DNA, the CDR3 is TGTGCCAGCAGCTTATTCGTAGATTCCTACGAGCAGTACTTC.

This clone occurred once. The chain joins TRBV19 to TRBJ2-1; either TRBD1 or TRBD2 may supply D (5 bases each). Between the trimmed V and J ends, which lost 3 bases and 12 bases, there was a span of 12 bases. This CDR3 has 12 residues. Germline CDR1 and CDR2: LNHDA and SQIVND (reference sequence). DNA of the CDR3: TGTGCCAGTAGTATTGCAGGGAGCGGGCAGTTCTTC. Translated: CASSIAGSGQFF.

The rearrangement links TRBV5-6 to TRBJ2-3; weak D call: TRBD1 (6 bases). Trimming cost V 1 base and J 3 bases, with 15 bases left between them. The CDR3 sequence is 16 residues long. In germline, CDR1 is SGHDT, CDR2 YYEEEE. In DNA, the CDR3 is TGTGCCAGCAGCTTGTCAACAGGGAAGAGGACAGATACGCAGTATTTT. Translation: CASSLSTGKRTDTQYF.

This chain joins TRBV19 and TRBJ2-1, with 8 nucleotides matching TRBD2. Germline CDR1 LNHDA, CDR2 SQIVND (reference sequence). J was trimmed by 7 bases and V by 4 bases; bases with no gene match: 12. This CDR3 is built from 16 residues. The CDR3 DNA is TGTGCCAGTAGTACCGGGAGGGGGGCAGGAAGGAATGAGCAGTTCTTC. Its protein is CASSTGRGAGRNEQFF.

The CDR3: CASTGTANTGELFF. The DNA for the CDR3 is TGTGCCAGCACTGGGACAGCGAACACCGGGGAGCTGTTTTTT. This sequence joins TRBV28 and TRBJ2-2; the match to TRBD1 covers 7 bases. The CDR3 sequence is 14 residues long. Germline values: CDR1 MDHEN, CDR2 SYDVKM. Trimming removed 7 bases from V and 0 bases from J; junction bases left unmatched: 2.

V is TRBV6-1 and J is TRBJ1-1, with 7 bases aligning to TRBD1. Per germline, CDR1 MNHNS and CDR2 SASEGT. V gave up 3 bases and J gave up 1 base; unmatched junction bases: 8. The CDR3 spans 16 residues. As DNA, the CDR3 is TGTGCCAGCAGTGATGCCAGGGGGGATGGGAACACTGAAGCTTTCTTT. Translated: CASSDARGDGNTEAFF.